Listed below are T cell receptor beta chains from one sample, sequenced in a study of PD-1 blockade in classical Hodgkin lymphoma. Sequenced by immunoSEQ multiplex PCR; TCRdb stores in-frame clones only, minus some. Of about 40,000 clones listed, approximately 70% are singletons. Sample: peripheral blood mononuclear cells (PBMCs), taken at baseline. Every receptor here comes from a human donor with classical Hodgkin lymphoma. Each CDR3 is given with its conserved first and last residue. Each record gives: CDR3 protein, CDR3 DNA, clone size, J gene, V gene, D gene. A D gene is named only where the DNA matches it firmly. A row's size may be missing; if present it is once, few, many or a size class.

CDR3: CAWTGGDEQPQHF; DNA: TGTGCCTGGACAGGGGGCGACGAACAGCCCCAGCATTTT; size: once; J: TRBJ1-5; V: TRBV30; D: TRBD1
CDR3: CASSLSDGAGQYF; DNA: TGTGCCAGCAGCCTCTCGGATGGGGCTGGGCAGTACTTC; size: .; J: TRBJ2-7; V: TRBV7-2; D: .
CDR3: CASRTTSGGGYGYTF; DNA: TGTGCCAGCAGGACAACCTCCGGGGGCGGGTATGGCTACACCTTC; size: .; J: TRBJ1-2; V: TRBV6-4; D: .
CDR3: CASSHSSGDYNEQFF; DNA: TGCGCCAGCAGCCACTCCAGTGGGGACTACAATGAGCAGTTCTTC; size: .; J: TRBJ2-1; V: TRBV4-3; D: .
CDR3: CAISEPRAGTTYEQYF; DNA: TGTGCCATCAGTGAGCCCCGGGCCGGTACGACTTACGAGCAGTACTTC; size: .; J: TRBJ2-7; V: TRBV10-3; D: .
CDR3: CATSRDGLAGDTQYF; DNA: TGTGCCACCAGCAGAGATGGACTAGCCGGGGATACGCAGTATTTT; size: .; J: TRBJ2-3; V: TRBV15; D: TRBD2
CDR3: CASSSPQGNTEAFF; DNA: TGTGCCAGCAGCTCACCGCAGGGGAACACTGAAGCTTTCTTT; size: once; J: TRBJ1-1; V: TRBV11-1; D: .
CDR3: CAIKFGADTQYF; DNA: TGTGCCATCAAATTCGGGGCAGATACGCAGTATTTT; size: .; J: TRBJ2-3; V: TRBV10-3; D: .
CDR3: CASSFTGVDTEAFF; DNA: TGTGCCAGCAGCTTCACAGGGGTGGACACTGAAGCTTTCTTT; size: .; J: TRBJ1-1; V: TRBV7-2; D: TRBD1
CDR3: CATARRGQVSDTQYF; DNA: TGTGCCACTGCTAGACGGGGGCAGGTCTCAGATACGCAGTATTTT; size: few; J: TRBJ2-3; V: TRBV27; D: .
CDR3: CASRLSSGGGTDTQYF; DNA: TGTGCCAGCAGACTTTCTAGCGGGGGTGGCACAGATACGCAGTATTTT; size: medium-sized; J: TRBJ2-3; V: TRBV6-6; D: TRBD2
CDR3: CASSPREGQKNIQYF; DNA: TGTGCCAGCAGCCCCCGCGAGGGGCAGAAAAACATTCAGTACTTC; size: .; J: TRBJ2-4; V: TRBV7-9; D: .
CDR3: CASSSGAYEQYF; DNA: TGTGCCAGCAGTTCGGGGGCCTACGAGCAGTACTTC; size: .; J: TRBJ2-7; V: TRBV27; D: .
CDR3: CASSRPRPADTQYF; DNA: TGTGCCAGCAGCAGGCCGCGACCAGCAGATACGCAGTATTTT; size: .; J: TRBJ2-3; V: TRBV21-1; D: .
CDR3: CASKWGQGNYEQYF; DNA: TGTGCCAGCAAGTGGGGGCAGGGTAACTACGAGCAGTACTTC; size: .; J: TRBJ2-7; V: TRBV6-6; D: .
CDR3: CAWTGTTYEQYF; DNA: TGTGCCTGGACGGGCACCACCTACGAGCAGTACTTC; size: .; J: TRBJ2-7; V: TRBV30; D: .
CDR3: CASSLVRDEDGYTF; DNA: TGTGCCAGCAGCTTAGTCAGGGATGAGGATGGCTACACCTTC; size: .; J: TRBJ1-2; V: TRBV7-9; D: .
CDR3: CASLVSNNEQFF; DNA: TGTGCCAGCCTCGTATCCAACAATGAGCAGTTCTTC; size: few; J: TRBJ2-1; V: TRBV18; D: .
CDR3: CAFLTGNTEAFF; DNA: TGTGCCTTCCTGACAGGGAACACTGAAGCTTTCTTT; size: once; J: TRBJ1-1; V: TRBV30; D: .
CDR3: CASSQDSPDRTQYF; DNA: TGTGCCAGCAGCCAAGATAGCCCGGACAGGACCCAGTACTTC; size: .; J: TRBJ2-5; V: TRBV4-2; D: .
CDR3: CASSVLAGADTQYF; DNA: TGTGCCAGCAGTGTTCTAGCGGGGGCTGATACGCAGTATTTT; size: .; J: TRBJ2-3; V: TRBV27; D: TRBD2
CDR3: CASSAWDSVNSPLHF; DNA: TGTGCCAGCAGCGCCTGGGACAGCGTCAATTCACCCCTCCACTTT; size: .; J: TRBJ1-6; V: TRBV9; D: TRBD1
CDR3: CASRALGTVGGEAFF; DNA: TGTGCCAGCAGGGCGCTAGGGACAGTGGGCGGTGAAGCTTTCTTT; size: .; J: TRBJ1-1; V: TRBV6-1; D: TRBD1
CDR3: CAWSPMGREKGEQYF; DNA: TGTGCCTGGAGTCCGATGGGACGGGAGAAGGGCGAGCAGTACTTC; size: .; J: TRBJ2-7; V: TRBV30; D: .
CDR3: CASSPTTYEQYF; DNA: TGTGCCAGCAGCCCGACCACCTACGAGCAGTACTTC; size: .; J: TRBJ2-7; V: TRBV7-9; D: .
CDR3: CAWSPGRAGLSTDTQYF; DNA: TGTGCCTGGAGTCCCGGAAGGGCAGGGTTAAGCACAGATACGCAGTATTTT; size: .; J: TRBJ2-3; V: TRBV30; D: .